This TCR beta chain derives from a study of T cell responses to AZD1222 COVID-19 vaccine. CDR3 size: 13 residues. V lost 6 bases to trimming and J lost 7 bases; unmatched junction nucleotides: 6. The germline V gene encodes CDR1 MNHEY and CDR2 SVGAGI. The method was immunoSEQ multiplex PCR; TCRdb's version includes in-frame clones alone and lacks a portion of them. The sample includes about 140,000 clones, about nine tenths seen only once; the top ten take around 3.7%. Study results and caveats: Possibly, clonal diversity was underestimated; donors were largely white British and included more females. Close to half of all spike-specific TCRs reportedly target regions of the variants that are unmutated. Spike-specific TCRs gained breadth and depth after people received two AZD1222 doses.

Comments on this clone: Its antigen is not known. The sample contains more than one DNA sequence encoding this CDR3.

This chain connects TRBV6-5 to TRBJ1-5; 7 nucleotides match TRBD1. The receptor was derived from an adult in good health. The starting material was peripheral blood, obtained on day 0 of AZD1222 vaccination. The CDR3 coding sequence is TGTGCCAGCAGCCGACAGGGATCGCAGCCCCAGCATTTT. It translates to CASSRQGSQPQHF.